The sequence of this T cell receptor (beta chain) was determined in a study of CXCR3-negative and CXCR3-positive naive CD8 T cells. Overall study results and limits: Hydrophobicity of TRB CDR3s was greater in CXCR3-positive naive cells than in CXCR3-negative naive cells.

CDR3 length: 18 residues. Germline V gives CDR1 MDHEN, CDR2 SYDVKM. About this clonotype itself: Its target is not known.

All TRB cDNA libraries came from 5' RACE performed with UMI labels. Reanalyzing the 5' RACE reads, TCRdb keeps one entry per CDR3 protein, without DNA. The sample table sets out about 110,000 distinct CDR3 sequences. The gene calls are TRBV28 and TRBJ2-1; TCRdb's D call of TRBD2 is untestable without DNA. This sequence was found in a human donor in good health. Some clones in this sample may be carry-over from other donors' samples. Sequencing was performed on naive CXCR3+ CD8+ T cells from blood. Subset here: CD45RO-CCR7+CD27+CD95- naive CD8+ T cells expressing CXCR3 (TNR3+). This CDR3 reads CASSNGGLAGGSYNEQFF.